Below are 23 T cell receptor beta chains sequenced from a single sample in a study of naive and memory T cell subsets. Amplification of ligated cDNA took four PCR rounds with SP2 and nested alpha and beta constant primers. TCRdb independently ran MiXCR on the 5' RACE reads; one entry per CDR3 protein. The profile shows about 48,000 distinct CDR3 sequences, about 4.4% of them singletons. A UMI-containing oligonucleotide was joined by 3' ligation to the TCR cDNA template. These receptors came from a female donor in good health.

This clonotype was counted many times. The chain uses TRBV27 and TRBJ2-5; 9 bases line up with TRBD2. V lost 2 bases to trimming and J lost 1 base; unmatched junction nucleotides: 5. CDR1 is MNHEY and CDR2 is SMNVEV in the germline V gene (reference sequence). The CDR3 contains 16 residues. The CDR3 loop is CASSLASGRPQETQYF. In DNA, the CDR3 is TGTGCCAGCAGTTTAGCCAGCGGGAGGCCCCAAGAGACCCAGTACTTC.

This clonotype occurred many times. The genes are TRBV29-1 and TRBJ2-5; unclear D gene. Germline V gene data show CDR1 as SQVTM and CDR2 as ANQGSEA. The V end lost 7 bases, the J end lost 4 bases, and 10 bases lay between the germline ends. The CDR3 extends over 11 amino acids. CDR3 sequence reads: CSALSGETQYF. CDR3 bases: TGCAGCGCCCTTTCTGGAGAGACCCAGTACTTC.

At least ten counts were recorded for this clonotype. The V gene is TRBV12-3 or TRBV12-4, the J gene TRBJ1-5; TRBD1 matches 10 bases. The CDR3 spans 14 residues. Trimming took 5 bases from V and 7 from J; bases not matched to a gene: 5. CDR3 amino acids: CASSPGQGRQPQHF. The CDR3, as DNA: TGTGCCAGCAGTCCGGGACAGGGGAGACAGCCCCAGCATTTT.

At least ten counts were recorded for this clonotype. The V call is TRBV7-9, the J call TRBJ1-2, with D perhaps TRBD1 (5 bases). CDR1 and CDR2 from the germline V gene are SEHNR and FQNEAQ (reference sequence). The length of the CDR3 is 17 residues. Trimming took off 3 bases at V and 3 bases at J, with 20 bases between the two ends. Written as DNA, the CDR3 is TGTGCCAGCAGCTTCACCCGTAAGGCAGGGCAGGACTATGGCTACACCTTC. Amino acids: CASSFTRKAGQDYGYTF.

By sample share, this clonotype is medium-sized. The chain employs TRBV5-1 and TRBJ2-1; 13 bases align to TRBD2. The CDR3 loop spans 16 amino acids. Germline-derived CDR1 and CDR2 are SGHRS and YFSETQ. V shed 3 bases and J 9 bases; nucleotides not matched to a gene: 9. CDR3 region: CASSSGLAGALGEQFF. DNA for the CDR3: TGCGCCAGCAGCTCCGGACTAGCGGGAGCGCTCGGTGAGCAGTTCTTC.

This clonotype was observed at least ten times. V is TRBV5-5 and J is TRBJ2-2; 8 bases map to TRBD1. With V trimmed by 1 base and J by 2 bases, 1 base remained unmatched. There are 15 residues in the CDR3. Germline V gene sequence: CDR1 SGHKS, CDR2 YYEKEE (reference sequence). CDR3 sequence (DNA): TGTGCCAGCAGCTTGTCAGGGGGCAACACCGGGGAGCTGTTTTTT. As protein: CASSLSGGNTGELFF.

In this sample, this clonotype turned up many times. The chain joins TRBV20-1 to TRBJ2-7, with 13 bases that match TRBD2. V was pared by 6 bases and J by 7 bases, with 9 bases of the junction left unmatched. The length of the CDR3 is 14 residues. Per the germline V gene, CDR1 is DFQATT and CDR2 is SNEGSKA (reference sequence). The chain's CDR3 is CSARTSGRLREQYF. The CDR3 DNA sequence: TGCAGTGCCAGGACTAGCGGGAGATTAAGGGAGCAGTACTTC.

This clonotype was counted a few times. The rearrangement links TRBV5-4 to TRBJ2-1; TRBD1 is a possible D gene (7 bases). V dropped 2 bases and J dropped 5 bases, with 14 bases sitting between them. CDR1 SGHNT and CDR2 YYREEE come from the germline V gene (reference sequence). This CDR3 spans 15 amino acids. CDR3 loop: CASSLGGGAHNEQFF. In nucleotides, the CDR3 is TGTGCCAGCAGCTTAGGAGGGGGCGCCCACAATGAGCAGTTCTTC.

This clonotype was detected many times. The V gene is TRBV5-4, the J gene TRBJ2-2; the D is unclear. Trimming took off 1 base at V and 3 bases at J, with 4 bases between the two ends. Germline V gene lookup returns CDR1 SGHNT and CDR2 YYREEE (reference sequence). CDR3 length equals 13 residues. CDR3 residues: CASSLLDTGELFF. In DNA form, the CDR3 reads TGTGCCAGCAGCTTGTTGGACACCGGGGAGCTGTTTTTT.

This clonotype was counted ten times or more. The V and J genes are TRBV29-1 and TRBJ2-5, with D perhaps TRBD2 (6 bases). This CDR3 spans 13 amino acids. Germline CDR1 SQVTM, CDR2 ANQGSEA. Trimming removed 2 bases at V and 5 bases at J, with 12 bases between. The CDR3: CSVERGGGETQYF. CDR3 DNA: TGCAGCGTTGAAAGGGGTGGGGGGGAGACCCAGTACTTC.

This clonotype was seen a handful of times. The J gene is TRBJ1-1, the V gene TRBV28, with a weak D call TRBD1 (5 bases). The germline V gene has CDR1 MDHEN and CDR2 SYDVKM. This CDR3 contains 13 residues. Trimming shortened V by 10 bases and J by 4 bases, and 16 bases separated the two germline ends. This chain's CDR3 is CATWRHRPTEAFF. DNA of the CDR3: TGTGCCACCTGGCGGCACAGGCCCACTGAAGCTTTCTTT. The full variable domain, with the rest looked up from reference TRBV28 and TRBJ1-1, is DVKVTQSSRYLVKRTGEKVFLECVQDMDHENMFWYRQDPGLGLRLIYFSYDVKMKEKGDIPEGYSVSREKKERFSLILESASTNQTSMYLCATWRHRPTEAFFGQGTRLTVV.

As for this clonotype: In this CDR3 the conserved last residue, phenylalanine or tryptophan, is missing, so a read error is likely. The chain recombines TRBV30 with TRBJ2-5; D ambiguous. The ends were cut back, 4 bases at V and 5 bases at J, with 5 bases in the middle. The CDR3 spans 10 residues. Germline V gives CDR1 GTSNPN, CDR2 SVGIG (reference sequence). CDR3 DNA: TGTGCCTGGATGCAGGAGACCCAGTACATC. It specifies CAWMQETQYI.

This clonotype was seen repeatedly, ten times or more. The gene calls are TRBV12-5 and TRBJ2-7; 8 bases align to TRBD1. The germline CDR1 and CDR2 sequences are LGHNT and FRNRAP. The CDR3 contains 14 residues. J was trimmed by 2 bases and V by 7 bases; bases with no gene match: 7. The CDR3 protein is CASAWRTGPYEQYF. CDR3 DNA: TGTGCTAGTGCCTGGAGGACAGGGCCCTACGAGCAGTACTTC.

A remark on this clonotype: Being one base from a much bigger clone, this may be a read error. V is TRBV7-9 and J is TRBJ2-3, with TRBD1 identical over 9 bases. J gave up 1 base and V 7 bases, and 9 bases lay outside the gene matches. CDR3 length: 16 amino acids. In germline, CDR1 is SEHNR, CDR2 FQNEAQ (reference sequence). CDR3 coding DNA: TGTGCCAGCACCCATATAACAGGGGGCCGCACAGATACGCAGTATTTT. Translation gives CASTHITGGRTDTQYF.

This clonotype was observed at least ten times. The V gene is TRBV27, the J gene TRBJ1-2; D is unresolved. The germline V and J ends were trimmed by 3 bases and 8 bases, with 22 bases remaining between them. The CDR3 length is 16 residues. Germline loops: CDR1 MNHEY, CDR2 SMNVEV (reference sequence). CDR3 loop: CASSFDSDRRSGGYTF. DNA for the CDR3: TGTGCCAGCAGTTTTGATTCGGACCGGAGGTCGGGAGGCTACACCTTC.

This clonotype has ten or more counts. This rearrangement joins TRBV12-3 or TRBV12-4 to TRBJ1-1; D gene ambiguous. The CDR3 runs 14 residues. With 3 bases removed from V and 1 base from J, the gap between germline ends came to 9 bases. CDR3 loop: CASSFDIGNTEAFF. Here the CDR3 DNA reads TGTGCCAGCAGTTTCGACATTGGGAACACTGAAGCTTTCTTT.

This clonotype was detected many times. This sequence joins TRBV9 and TRBJ1-1; D perhaps matches TRBD1 (5 bases). The CDR3 totals 15 residues. V shed 0 bases and J shed 0 bases, with 9 bases lying between them. Germline V gene lookup returns CDR1 SGDLS and CDR2 YYNGEE. For the CDR3, the DNA is TGTGCCAGCAGCGTAGCTACAGGCCTGAACACTGAAGCTTTCTTT. Protein: CASSVATGLNTEAFF.

This clonotype was picked up many times. The chain has TRBV19 and TRBJ2-1; 10 positions match TRBD1. V was clipped by 1 base and J by 7 bases; unmatched bases: 4. This CDR3 is 15 amino acids long. Looked up from germline, CDR1 is LNHDA and CDR2 is SQIVND (reference sequence). The CDR3 DNA reads as TGTGCCAGTAGTATAGCGGGGACAGGGGAAAATGAGCAGTTCTTC. As protein: CASSIAGTGENEQFF. Filled out from reference TRBV19 and TRBJ2-1, the complete variable domain reads DGGITQSPKYLFRKEGQNVTLSCEQNLNHDAMYWYRQDPGQGLRLIYYSQIVNDFQKGDIAEGYSVSREKKESFPLTVTSAQKNPTAFYLCASSIAGTGENEQFFGPGTRLTVL.

The sample holds many counts of this clonotype. This rearrangement joins TRBV20-1 to TRBJ2-1, with 7 positions matching TRBD2. The CDR3 sequence is 14 residues long. The ends lost 3 bases at V and 1 base at J; junction bases unmatched: 3. From germline, CDR1 is DFQATT and CDR2 SNEGSKA (reference sequence). The CDR3 here is CSARSGKSYNEQFF. CDR3 bases: TGCAGTGCTAGGAGCGGGAAATCCTACAATGAGCAGTTCTTC.

This clonotype was detected ten times or more. The gene calls are TRBV6-1 and TRBJ2-7; maybe TRBD2 (5 bases). Germline V CDR1 and CDR2: MNHNS, SASEGT. CDR3 length: 15 residues. V lost 1 base, J lost 3 bases, and 13 bases lay in between. CDR3 nucleotides: TGTGCCAGCAGTGAAGATATTAGCGTTTTCTACGAGCAGTACTTC. Translated, it gives CASSEDISVFYEQYF.

The sample holds many counts of this clonotype. J is TRBJ2-7 and V is TRBV6-2 or TRBV6-3, with 8 bases fitting TRBD1. The germline gives CDR1 MNHEY, CDR2 SVGEGT. CDR3 size: 13 residues. Trimming at V came to 7 bases and at J to 3 bases, leaving 5 bases not matched to a gene. The CDR3 region has the DNA TGTGCCAGCACGGGACAGGCCGGCTACGAGCAGTACTTC. It is translated as CASTGQAGYEQYF.

The chain carries TRBV28 and TRBJ1-5; D perhaps matches TRBD1 (5 bases). CDR1 and CDR2 from the germline V gene are MDHEN and SYDVKM. V lost 3 bases, J lost 5 bases, and 8 bases lay in between. CDR3 length: 13 residues. The DNA of the CDR3 is TGTGCCAGCAGTTTGTTGGGGGATCAGCCCCAGCATTTT. Translation gives CASSLLGDQPQHF.

This clonotype was counted ten times or more. The J gene is TRBJ2-1, the V gene TRBV7-8; unclear D gene. V lost 1 base, J lost 5 bases, and 9 bases lay in between. Per the germline V gene, CDR1 is SGHVS and CDR2 is FQNEAQ. This CDR3 is 14 amino acids long. The CDR3 nucleotides read TGTGCCAGCAGCTTAGGATCTACGGACAATGAGCAGTTCTTC. Its translation is CASSLGSTDNEQFF.